Below, 20 T cell receptor beta chains from the same sample are listed, as sequenced in a study of T-cell reconstitution after alpha-beta-depleted transplantation in children (dated by TCRdb to about 2016). Receptors were amplified or captured by PCR. TCRdb names Illumina HiSeq 2500 as the instrument used. Molecular barcoding was employed in the preparation of TCR libraries, with unique molecular identifiers being used to normalize TCRbeta repertoire quantification. TCRdb reprocessed the public reads (quality trimming at Q25 with fastp, clone calling with MiXCR) and kept in-frame beta chains. Rows with one shared CDR3 protein collapse into an entry with the most common genes and DNA. Across this sample there are about 98,000 distinct CDR3 sequences, with 20% to 30% seen only once. The ten largest clones take up around a fifth of the sample. Taken with the paper, the label for treatment or condition translates to: allogeneic hematopoietic cell transplantation with graft depleted of TCRalphabeta T cells and CD19 B cells.

The sequenced sample was PBMCs, obtained before TCRalphabeta/CD19-depleted stem cell transplant. These receptors originate from a boy aged 2 to 9 with acute lymphoblastic leukemia, due to receive a stem cell transplant.

This clonotype was picked up a small number of times. This chain links TRBV7-3 with TRBJ2-5, with a possible D match to TRBD1 (5 bases). The CDR3 extends over 13 amino acids. CDR1 is SGHTA, CDR2 FQGTGA, per germline. The germline V and J ends were trimmed by 5 bases and 5 bases, with 12 bases remaining between them. The CDR3 region is CASSPGIGETQYF. Here the CDR3 DNA reads TGTGCCAGCAGCCCAGGGATAGGCGAGACCCAGTACTTC.

This clonotype came up a few times. This chain joins TRBV3-1 and TRBJ2-2, with 8 bases fitting TRBD1. Per germline, CDR1 LGHDT and CDR2 YNNKEL (reference sequence). The CDR3 loop spans 15 amino acids. V lost 4 bases and J lost 0; bases outside the gene matches: 1. CDR3 in DNA: TGTGCCAGCAGCCCGACAGGGGCGAACACCGGGGAGCTGTTTTTT. As protein: CASSPTGANTGELFF.

By proportion, this clonotype is large. The J gene is TRBJ1-6, the V gene TRBV20-1, with D unclear. The V gene lost 3 bases and the J gene lost 8 bases, with 17 bases spanning the gap. The CDR3 runs to 15 residues. Germline V lookup: CDR1 DFQATT, CDR2 SNEGSKA (reference sequence). Written as DNA, the CDR3 is TGCAGTGCTAGTGAAACGCAAATCATAGATTCACCCCTCCACTTT. This encodes CSASETQIIDSPLHF.

The chain carries TRBV28 and TRBJ2-6; D uncertain. Germline CDR1 and CDR2: MDHEN and SYDVKM. CDR3 size: 16 residues. Trimming pared 8 bases from V and 0 bases from J, leaving 14 bases between. CDR3 residues: CASGFAGFSGANVLTF. CDR3 bases: TGTGCCAGCGGGTTCGCCGGGTTCTCTGGGGCCAACGTCCTGACTTTC. Looking up the rest from reference TRBV28 and TRBJ2-6 gives the full variable domain: DVKVTQSSRYLVKRTGEKVFLECVQDMDHENMFWYRQDPGLGLRLIYFSYDVKMKEKGDIPEGYSVSREKKERFSLILESASTNQTSMYLCASGFAGFSGANVLTFGAGSRLTVL.

This chain uses TRBV29-1 with TRBJ2-1, with TRBD2 matching over 9 bases. CDR3 length: 14 residues. With 2 bases clipped from V and 9 bases from J, the junction kept 8 bases outside the gene matches. Germline CDR1 SQVTM, CDR2 ANQGSEA. The CDR3 coding sequence is TGCAGCGTTGAATCCGCGGGAGGGAGCGCTGAGCAGTTCTTC. Translated: CSVESAGGSAEQFF.

This clonotype appeared once. The chain joins TRBV5-6 to TRBJ2-6, with TRBD1 as a possible D gene (6 bases). The germline V gene has CDR1 SGHDT and CDR2 YYEEEE. Trimming removed 4 bases from V and 18 bases from J, with 20 bases in between. The CDR3 is made up of 13 amino acids. The chain's CDR3 is CASSRWTQGRGTF. CDR3 DNA: TGTGCCAGCAGCCGGTGGACTCAGGGGCGAGGGACTTTC.

The rearrangement joins TRBV14 to TRBJ1-2; 9 nucleotides line up with TRBD1. The CDR3 has 13 residues. Germline V lookup: CDR1 SGHDN, CDR2 FVKESK. V was pared by 2 bases and J by 7 bases, with 2 bases of the junction left unmatched. This chain's CDR3 is CASSQTTGGGYTF. The CDR3 DNA sequence: TGTGCCAGCAGCCAAACGACAGGGGGTGGCTACACCTTC.

This clonotype came up a few times. This chain joins TRBV6-5 and TRBJ2-7; no clear D. Germline assignment: CDR1 MNHEY and CDR2 SVGAGI. The V end was cut by 4 bases, the J end by 0 bases, with 4 bases between. The CDR3 consists of 12 residues. CDR3: CASSWVSYEQYF. The CDR3, as DNA: TGTGCCAGCAGTTGGGTCTCCTACGAGCAGTACTTC.

V and J are TRBV7-8 and TRBJ2-1; tentative D call: TRBD2 (6 bases). This CDR3 region has 17 residues. CDR1 is SGHVS and CDR2 is FQNEAQ in the germline V gene. Trimming took off 5 bases at V and 2 bases at J, with 19 bases between the two ends. The CDR3 coding sequence is TGTGCCAGCAGCACCTCTGGCGGAGGGGCCCCCTACAATGAGCAGTTCTTC. Translated: CASSTSGGGAPYNEQFF.

The chain recombines TRBV5-1 with TRBJ2-5; D possibly matches TRBD1 or TRBD2 (5 bases each). Germline values: CDR1 SGHRS, CDR2 YFSETQ. V shed 4 bases and J shed 5 bases, with 18 bases lying between them. The CDR3 is 15 amino acids. As DNA, the CDR3 is TGCGCCAGCAGCGTAGGGACCAGTCCAAGGGAGACCCAGTACTTC. It translates to CASSVGTSPRETQYF. The entire variable domain, with the rest obtained from reference TRBV5-1 and TRBJ2-5, is as follows: KAGVTQTPRYLIKTRGQQVTLSCSPISGHRSVSWYQQTPGQGLQFLFEYFSETQRNKGNFPGRFSGRQFSNSRSEMNVSTLELGDSALYLCASSVGTSPRETQYFGPGTRLLVL.

This clonotype was seen only a few times. The genes are TRBV28 and TRBJ1-1; D ambiguous. V gave up 2 bases and J gave up 4 bases, with 14 bases separating them. CDR3 size: 15 residues. Germline V gene data show CDR1 as MDHEN and CDR2 as SYDVKM. For the CDR3, the DNA is TGTGCCAGCAGTTTAGTACTCGGGGTTAGCACTGAAGCTTTCTTT. It yields the protein CASSLVLGVSTEAFF.

This chain links TRBV20-1 with TRBJ1-2; unclear D gene. Germline values: CDR1 DFQATT, CDR2 SNEGSKA (reference sequence). With 5 bases removed from V and 0 bases from J, the gap between germline ends came to 13 bases. The CDR3 consists of 14 residues. The CDR3 here is CSALAYLTNYGYTF. CDR3 bases: TGCAGTGCTCTAGCTTACCTCACTAACTATGGCTACACCTTC.

The chain joins TRBV7-9 to TRBJ1-1; D gene uncertain. Germline V CDR1 and CDR2: SEHNR, FQNEAQ (reference sequence). The length of the CDR3 is 14 residues. Trimming cost V 0 bases and J 4 bases, with 9 bases left between them. CDR3 residues: CASSLAGRSTEAFF. Here the CDR3 DNA reads TGTGCCAGCAGCTTAGCGGGTCGTTCCACTGAAGCTTTCTTT.

This clonotype was counted many times. The chain combines TRBV10-3 with TRBJ2-7; D is unclear. The CDR3 has 13 amino acids. Germline V CDR1 and CDR2: ENHRY, SYGVKD. V was trimmed by 3 bases and J by 5 bases, leaving 11 bases between them. For the CDR3, the DNA is TGTGCCATCAGTGACGGGCGATTCGACGAGCAGTACTTC. Its translation: CAISDGRFDEQYF.

The V and J genes are TRBV18 and TRBJ2-3; TRBD2 is a possible D gene (5 bases). The CDR3 is 13 amino acids. Looked up from germline, CDR1 is KGHSH and CDR2 is LQKENI. V was shortened by 4 bases and J by 5 bases, with 10 bases between the two germline ends. In nucleotides, the CDR3 is TGTGCCAGCTCACTAAGGGCGGGAGATACGCAGTATTTT. It translates to CASSLRAGDTQYF.

The chain recombines TRBV20-1 with TRBJ2-7, with a weak D call TRBD2 (5 bases). The CDR3 has 15 amino acids. Germline assignment: CDR1 DFQATT and CDR2 SNEGSKA (reference sequence). V lost 1 base and J lost 0, with 13 bases in between. CDR3 sequence reads: CSARGPGISSYEQYF. CDR3 in DNA: TGCAGTGCTAGAGGGCCGGGGATTAGCTCCTACGAGCAGTACTTC.

This clonotype was seen repeatedly, ten times or more. The chain links TRBV5-6 to TRBJ2-2; TRBD2 is a possible D gene (6 bases). Trimming left V 2 bases short and J 7 bases short, with 15 bases between. Germline V gives CDR1 SGHDT, CDR2 YYEEEE. CDR3 length: 15 residues. CDR3 sequence: CASSFGGGADGELFF. The DNA for the CDR3 is TGTGCCAGCAGCTTTGGAGGAGGGGCTGACGGGGAGCTGTTTTTT. Together with reference TRBV5-6 and TRBJ2-2, the CDR3 gives the full variable domain: DAGVTQSPTHLIKTRGQQVTLRCSPKSGHDTVSWYQQALGQGPQFIFQYYEEEERQRGNFPDRFSGHQFPNYSSELNVNALLLGDSALYLCASSFGGGADGELFFGEGSRLTVL.

The chain links TRBV11-2 to TRBJ2-5; 10 bases fit TRBD1. Germline V gene lookup returns CDR1 SGHAT and CDR2 FQNNGV. CDR3 length: 16 amino acids. The V gene end was trimmed by 1 base and the J gene end by 5 bases; junction bases not matched to a gene: 7. The CDR3 DNA is TGTGCCAGCAGCTTAGTTCGACAGGGGGCTTTGGAGACCCAGTACTTC. Translating gives CASSLVRQGALETQYF.

The V call is TRBV20-1, the J call TRBJ2-3; tentatively, D is TRBD1 (6 bases). V shed 7 bases and J shed 5 bases, with 13 bases lying between them. The germline V gene has CDR1 DFQATT and CDR2 SNEGSKA (reference sequence). This CDR3 has 12 amino acids. The CDR3, as DNA: TGCAGTGACGGGACCAGGGGAGATACGCAGTATTTT. Its protein is CSDGTRGDTQYF.

The rearrangement links TRBV28 to TRBJ2-1; 8 bases align to TRBD1. The V segment lost 2 bases and the J segment 6 bases; nucleotides outside the gene matches: 9. Looked up from germline, CDR1 is MDHEN and CDR2 is SYDVKM. CDR3 length: 16 residues. The CDR3 spells CASSLTGTGVLNEQFF. In DNA, the CDR3 is TGTGCCAGCAGTTTAACCGGGACAGGCGTACTCAATGAGCAGTTCTTC.